A single sample gave rise to the 28 T cell receptor beta chains below, sequenced in a study of radiation and T cells in renal cell carcinoma. The sample's time point: blood 2 weeks post-SBRT. Treatment meaning: 15 Gy SBRT to primary tumor, nephrectomy 4 weeks later. Sequencing used immunoSEQ multiplex PCR; TCRdb keeps in-frame clones, though not all of them. Of 70,000 to 80,000 clones listed, 80% to 90% are singletons. This sample comprised blood, obtained from a patient whose treatment included radiotherapy and nephrectomy. These receptors originate from a woman in her 50s with renal cell carcinoma.

The chain links TRBV27 to TRBJ2-7; 8 bases map to TRBD1. The CDR3 runs to 15 residues. V lost 5 bases to trimming and J lost 5 bases; unmatched junction nucleotides: 11. CDR1 and CDR2 from the germline V gene are MNHEY and SMNVEV (reference sequence). The CDR3 sequence is CASSGTGRGINEQYF. DNA for the CDR3: TGTGCCAGCAGTGGGACAGGCCGGGGAATAAACGAGCAGTACTTC.

As DNA, the CDR3 is TGTGCCAGCCGGCAGACGGCAGTTAGCAATCAGCCCCAGCATTTT. Translation gives CASRQTAVSNQPQHF. The chain combines TRBV7-2 with TRBJ1-5; D unresolved. The CDR3 runs 15 residues. Looked up from germline, CDR1 is SGHTA and CDR2 is FQGNSA. Trimming pared 8 bases from V and 0 bases from J, leaving 14 bases between.

The J gene is TRBJ2-1, the V gene TRBV5-1; 7 nucleotides match TRBD2. The germline V gene encodes CDR1 SGHRS and CDR2 YFSETQ. V shed 4 bases and J 3 bases; nucleotides not matched to a gene: 1. This CDR3 has 13 residues. The CDR3: CASSSGDYNEQFF. As DNA, the CDR3 is TGCGCCAGCAGCAGCGGGGACTACAATGAGCAGTTCTTC.

The chain combines TRBV27 with TRBJ2-7; D is unresolved. In germline, CDR1 is MNHEY, CDR2 SMNVEV (reference sequence). The CDR3 extends over 14 amino acids. Between the trimmed V and J ends, which lost 5 bases and 0 bases, there was a span of 11 bases. The CDR3 nucleotides are TGTGCCAGCAGTCACACAGAAATCTCCTACGAGCAGTACTTC. Amino acids: CASSHTEISYEQYF.

This clone was recorded only once. The rearrangement uses TRBV19 and TRBJ2-5; the D gene is possibly TRBD2 (5 bases). The germline gives CDR1 LNHDA, CDR2 SQIVND (reference sequence). V was pared by 3 bases and J by 4 bases, with 9 bases between. This CDR3 contains 13 residues. CDR3 protein: CASSMRLRETQYF. The CDR3 DNA is TGTGCCAGTAGTATGAGACTAAGAGAGACCCAGTACTTC.

This clone has just one count. The chain carries TRBV25-1 and TRBJ1-6, with D possibly being TRBD1 (5 bases). Germline-derived CDR1 and CDR2 are MGHDK and SYGVNS. The CDR3 is 15 residues long. V was pared by 0 bases and J by 10 bases, with 13 bases between. The CDR3 DNA is TGTGCCAGCAGTGAATACACGGGGGGTCAATCACCCCTCCACTTT. Amino acid sequence: CASSEYTGGQSPLHF. Full variable domain (outside the CDR3, taken from reference TRBV25-1 and TRBJ1-6): EADIYQTPRYLVIGTGKKITLECSQTMGHDKMYWYQQDPGMELHLIHYSYGVNSTEKGDLSSESTVSRIRTEHFPLTLESARPSHTSQYLCASSEYTGGQSPLHFGNGTRLTVT.

The chain links TRBV5-4 to TRBJ2-1; D gene ambiguous. Germline V lookup: CDR1 SGHNT, CDR2 YYREEE (reference sequence). V was pared by 0 bases and J by 4 bases, with 8 bases between. The CDR3 extends over 14 amino acids. For the CDR3, the DNA is TGTGCCAGCAGCTTGGAGGCAGAATACAATGAGCAGTTCTTC. Amino acid sequence: CASSLEAEYNEQFF.

This rearrangement joins TRBV19 to TRBJ2-2; D tentatively fits TRBD1 or TRBD2 (6 bases each). The CDR3 runs to 16 residues. V was cut by 6 bases and J by 4 bases, with 18 bases left in between. The V gene's germline CDR1 is LNHDA and CDR2 SQIVND (reference sequence). The CDR3 region is CASRHGGQGLTGELFF. The CDR3 DNA reads as TGTGCCAGTAGGCATGGGGGGCAGGGCCTCACCGGGGAGCTGTTTTTT. The full variable domain, its missing parts supplied by reference TRBV19 and TRBJ2-2, is DGGITQSPKYLFRKEGQNVTLSCEQNLNHDAMYWYRQDPGQGLRLIYYSQIVNDFQKGDIAEGYSVSREKKESFPLTVTSAQKNPTAFYLCASRHGGQGLTGELFFGEGSRLTVL.

This clone was counted only a few times. The chain uses TRBV19 and TRBJ1-1; the D is unclear. This CDR3 contains 11 residues. Germline CDR1 is LNHDA and CDR2 is SQIVND (reference sequence). Trimming pared 6 bases from V and 4 bases from J, leaving 6 bases between. CDR3 DNA sequence: TGTGCCAGTAGAGGGTTCACTGAAGCTTTCTTT. Residues: CASRGFTEAFF.

The genes are TRBV6-1 and TRBJ1-2; 12 nucleotides line up with TRBD1. There are 17 residues in the CDR3. Germline CDR1 and CDR2: MNHNS and SASEGT. After removal of 2 bases from V and 5 bases from J, the junction contained 9 bases not matched to a gene. For the CDR3, the DNA is TGTGCCAGCAGTGAATGGGGACAGGGGGCGCCCCGGTATGGCTACACCTTC. Protein: CASSEWGQGAPRYGYTF.

The chain couples TRBV5-1 to TRBJ2-3; perhaps TRBD2 as D (5 bases). This CDR3 is 15 amino acids long. Germline V gives CDR1 SGHRS, CDR2 YFSETQ. The germline V and J ends were trimmed by 0 bases and 1 base, with 9 bases remaining between them. Here the CDR3 reads CASSLALARTDTQYF. The CDR3 nucleotides read TGCGCCAGCAGCTTGGCCCTAGCCCGCACAGATACGCAGTATTTT.

This sequence joins TRBV2 and TRBJ2-3; a weak D match, TRBD2 (6 bases). The CDR3 is 14 residues long. CDR1 is SNHLY and CDR2 is FYNNEI in the germline V gene. With 7 bases removed from V and 2 bases from J, the gap between germline ends came to 13 bases. The CDR3 coding sequence is TGTGCCAGCACAATGGCGGGGCACACAGATACGCAGTATTTT. Translated, it gives CASTMAGHTDTQYF.

This chain uses TRBV4-1 with TRBJ2-3; no reliable D call. Trimming removed 2 bases at V and 4 bases at J, with 19 bases between. Germline CDR1 and CDR2: MGHRA and YSYEKL. CDR3 length: 17 residues. The CDR3 loop is CASSQLWLLRGPDTQYF. The CDR3 nucleotides are TGCGCCAGCAGCCAATTGTGGTTGCTTCGAGGACCAGATACGCAGTATTTT.

V gene TRBV11-2 combines with J gene TRBJ1-5, with D tentatively TRBD1 (6 bases). This CDR3 is 13 amino acids long. Germline lookup yields CDR1 SGHAT and CDR2 FQNNGV. Trimming pared 5 bases from V and 1 base from J, leaving 6 bases between. CDR3 in DNA: TGTGCCAGCAGCCAGGGGAGCAATCAGCCCCAGCATTTT. Amino acid sequence: CASSQGSNQPQHF. Complete variable domain (other parts from reference TRBV11-2 and TRBJ1-5): EAGVAQSPRYKIIEKRQSVAFWCNPISGHATLYWYQQILGQGPKLLIQFQNNGVVDDSQLPKDRFSAERLKGVDSTLKIQPAKLEDSAVYLCASSQGSNQPQHFGDGTRLSIL.

This chain uses TRBV18 with TRBJ2-4; D is undetermined. This CDR3 comprises 16 residues. Germline-derived CDR1 and CDR2 are KGHSH and LQKENI. V was pared by 1 base and J by 1 base, with 11 bases between. CDR3 amino acids: CASSPLTGAAKNIQYF. CDR3 DNA sequence: TGTGCCAGCTCACCACTTACCGGCGCGGCCAAAAACATTCAGTACTTC. Complete variable domain (other parts from reference TRBV18 and TRBJ2-4): NAGVMQNPRHLVRRRGQEARLRCSPMKGHSHVYWYRQLPEEGLKFMVYLQKENIIDESGMPKERFSAEFPKEGPSILRIQQVVRGDSAAYFCASSPLTGAAKNIQYFGAGTRLSVL.

The chain has TRBV5-6 and TRBJ1-3; unclear D gene. Germline CDR1 reads SGHDT; CDR2 reads YYEEEE. V was clipped by 4 bases and J by 0 bases, with 14 bases between them. The CDR3 has 16 residues. CDR3 in DNA: TGTGCCAGCAGCATCAGACGGGGAAGCTCTGGAAACACCATATATTTT. It encodes CASSIRRGSSGNTIYF.

The rearrangement links TRBV2 to TRBJ2-2; 10 bases are shared with TRBD2. Trimming at V came to 7 bases and at J to 7 bases, leaving 9 bases not matched to a gene. Looked up from germline, CDR1 is SNHLY and CDR2 is FYNNEI. The CDR3 loop spans 15 amino acids. The CDR3 bases are TGTGCCAGCACGGGACTAGCGATTTTAAACGGGGAGCTGTTTTTT. It encodes CASTGLAILNGELFF.

This chain links TRBV9 with TRBJ2-7, with 8 bases matching TRBD1. The trim removed 0 bases at V and 1 base at J, leaving 3 bases unmatched. The CDR3 length is 15 residues. Looked up from germline, CDR1 is SGDLS and CDR2 is YYNGEE. CDR3 nucleotides: TGTGCCAGCAGCGTAGGGGGGACAGGATCCTACGAGCAGTACTTC. Its translation is CASSVGGTGSYEQYF. Full variable domain (rest looked up from reference TRBV9 and TRBJ2-7): DSGVTQTPKHLITATGQRVTLRCSPRSGDLSVYWYQQSLDQGLQFLIQYYNGEERAKGNILERFSAQQFPDLHSELNLSSLELGDSALYFCASSVGGTGSYEQYFGPGTRLTVT.

J is TRBJ1-5 and V is TRBV10-3; possible D gene TRBD1, 6 bases. Germline CDR1 reads ENHRY; CDR2 reads SYGVKD. The CDR3 contains 14 residues. The V end lost 9 bases, the J end lost 0 bases, and 12 bases lay between the germline ends. CDR3 sequence (DNA): TGTGCCATACAGGGAACACATAGCAATCAGCCCCAGCATTTT. Translating it yields CAIQGTHSNQPQHF.

This rearrangement joins TRBV2 to TRBJ2-1; D gene unclear. V was trimmed by 4 bases and J by 3 bases, leaving 7 bases between them. The germline V gene encodes CDR1 SNHLY and CDR2 FYNNEI. This CDR3 spans 13 amino acids. In DNA, the CDR3 is TGTGCCAGCAGTGTGAACAGCTACAATGAGCAGTTCTTC. As protein: CASSVNSYNEQFF.

J is TRBJ2-3 and V is TRBV9, with TRBD2 identical over 8 bases. Trimming removed 4 bases from V and 4 bases from J; junction bases left unmatched: 5. The germline V gene has CDR1 SGDLS and CDR2 YYNGEE. This CDR3 is 14 amino acids long. The chain's CDR3 is CASSPGLVPDTQYF. CDR3 sequence (DNA): TGTGCCAGCAGCCCGGGACTAGTACCAGATACGCAGTATTTT.

This clone was seen a handful of times. V is TRBV19 and J is TRBJ1-4, with D perhaps TRBD1 (5 bases). CDR3 length: 12 amino acids. Germline CDR1 and CDR2: LNHDA and SQIVND (reference sequence). With 10 bases removed from V and 3 bases from J, the gap between germline ends came to 9 bases. CDR3 in DNA: TGTGCCACCGCGGGACCTAATGAAAAACTGTTTTTT. Its protein product is CATAGPNEKLFF.

The chain links TRBV5-1 to TRBJ1-2, with unresolved D. Per germline, CDR1 SGHRS and CDR2 YFSETQ. This CDR3 comprises 13 residues. V was cut by 0 bases and J by 2 bases, with 5 bases left in between. CDR3 nucleotide sequence: TGCGCCAGCAGCTTGGCGCAGAACTATGGCTACACCTTC. Its translation is CASSLAQNYGYTF.

The chain carries TRBV7-2 and TRBJ2-3, with D unclear. The germline V gene encodes CDR1 SGHTA and CDR2 FQGNSA. V lost 0 bases and J lost 5, with 6 bases in between. This CDR3 region has 13 residues. This CDR3 is CASSLALRDTQYF. In nucleotides, the CDR3 is TGTGCCAGCAGCTTAGCGCTGCGAGATACGCAGTATTTT.

The chain employs TRBV6-5 and TRBJ1-1; D not certain. This CDR3 spans 13 amino acids. The V and J ends lost 6 bases and 0 bases respectively, with 8 bases between them. Germline V CDR1 and CDR2: MNHEY, SVGAGI. CDR3 coding DNA: TGTGCCAGCAGACGGGGTTTGAACACTGAAGCTTTCTTT. As protein: CASRRGLNTEAFF.

The V and J genes are TRBV5-4 and TRBJ2-7; 9 nucleotides agree with TRBD1. CDR1 is SGHNT, CDR2 YYREEE, per germline (reference sequence). Trimming took 0 bases from V and 8 from J; bases not matched to a gene: 9. There are 15 residues in the CDR3. The CDR3 reads CASSLGNRGPEKQYF. As DNA, the CDR3 is TGTGCCAGCAGCTTGGGGAACAGGGGGCCGGAGAAGCAGTACTTC.

The rearrangement uses TRBV28 and TRBJ2-5; D gene uncertain. The germline V gene has CDR1 MDHEN and CDR2 SYDVKM. The V and J ends lost 2 bases and 1 base respectively, with 8 bases between them. CDR3 length equals 14 residues. CDR3 residues: CASSLVGVQETQYF. The DNA for the CDR3 is TGTGCCAGCAGTTTAGTCGGCGTCCAAGAGACCCAGTACTTC.

Written as DNA, the CDR3 is TGTGCCAGCAGCGTAGACCCACCTGGGCTTGGAAACACCATATATTTT. It encodes CASSVDPPGLGNTIYF. V is TRBV9 and J is TRBJ1-3, with unresolved D. The CDR3 spans 16 residues. Germline CDR1 reads SGDLS; CDR2 reads YYNGEE. The V gene lost 0 bases and the J gene lost 3 bases, with 13 bases spanning the gap.